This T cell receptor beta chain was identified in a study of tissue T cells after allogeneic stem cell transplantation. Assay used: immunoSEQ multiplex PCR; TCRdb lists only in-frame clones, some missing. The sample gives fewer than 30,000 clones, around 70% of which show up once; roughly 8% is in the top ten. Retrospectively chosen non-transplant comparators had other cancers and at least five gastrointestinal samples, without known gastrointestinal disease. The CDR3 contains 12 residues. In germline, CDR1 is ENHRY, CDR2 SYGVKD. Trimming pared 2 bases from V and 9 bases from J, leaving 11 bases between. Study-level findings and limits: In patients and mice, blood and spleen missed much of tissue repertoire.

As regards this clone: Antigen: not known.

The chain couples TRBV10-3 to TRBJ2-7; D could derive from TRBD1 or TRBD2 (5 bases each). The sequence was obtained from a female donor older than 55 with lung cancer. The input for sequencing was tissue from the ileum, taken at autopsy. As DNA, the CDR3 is TGTGCCATCAGTGAGGCCGGGGCTTGGCAGTACTTC. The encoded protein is CAISEAGAWQYF.